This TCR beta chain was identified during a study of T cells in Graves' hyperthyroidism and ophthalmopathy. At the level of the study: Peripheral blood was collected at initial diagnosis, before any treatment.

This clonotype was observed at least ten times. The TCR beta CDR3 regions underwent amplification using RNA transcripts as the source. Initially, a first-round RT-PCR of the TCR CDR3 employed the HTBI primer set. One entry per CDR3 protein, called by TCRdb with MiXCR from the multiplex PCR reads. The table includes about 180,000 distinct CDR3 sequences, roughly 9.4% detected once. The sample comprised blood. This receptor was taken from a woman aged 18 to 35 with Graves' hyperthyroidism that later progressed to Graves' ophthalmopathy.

In DNA form, the CDR3 reads TGTGCCAGCAGACTCAACAGGGGAGGGACTGAAGCTTTCTTT. Its translation is CASRLNRGGTEAFF. V is TRBV6-1 and J is TRBJ1-1; 7 positions agree with TRBD1. V trimming: 6 bases; J trimming: 5 bases; junction bases outside the gene matches: 9. The CDR3 extends over 14 amino acids. CDR1 MNHNS and CDR2 SASEGT come from the germline V gene.